This note documents a single T cell receptor (beta chain) sequence. Its matching antigen is unknown. This record belongs to a study of T cells in narcolepsy. Study summary: Enrolled donors included narcolepsy type 1 or type 2 patients and healthy controls.

Trimming shortened V by 0 bases and J by 3 bases, and 10 bases separated the two germline ends. The CDR3 runs to 14 residues. The germline CDR1 and CDR2 sequences are SGHRS and YFSETQ. The data were produced by immunoSEQ multiplex PCR, yet TCRdb's version contains in-frame clones alone and is incomplete. Among tens of thousands of clones listed, more than 65% were seen once. Findings of the study overall: Autoreactive clonotypes reportedly recurred in blood of same and different patients, not controls. Autoreactive clone sequences were missing from some blood memory CD4+ repertoires. Comparing one patient's CSF and blood CD4+ clonotypes highlighted HCRT- and TRIB2-specific autoreactive clonotypes.

The clonotype originates from a human donor in good health. Sequences were obtained from memory (CD45RA-) CD4+ T cells from blood. The V and J genes are TRBV5-1 and TRBJ2-7; D ambiguous. CDR3 coding DNA: TGCGCCAGCAGCTTGGCCCCCCTAGACTACGAGCAGTACTTC. Protein: CASSLAPLDYEQYF. The full variable domain, completed using reference TRBV5-1 and TRBJ2-7, is KAGVTQTPRYLIKTRGQQVTLSCSPISGHRSVSWYQQTPGQGLQFLFEYFSETQRNKGNFPGRFSGRQFSNSRSEMNVSTLELGDSALYLCASSLAPLDYEQYFGPGTRLTVT.